Here is one T cell receptor (beta chain) with its context. The target antigen is unknown. The data stem from a study of CD8 T cells in ankylosing spondylitis. Study findings and constraints: The study identified a TCR beta motif of eight highly homologous variants that appeared characteristic of ankylosing spondylitis blood.

A single record per CDR3 protein comes from TCRdb applying MiXCR to the 5' RACE reads. The data show around 390,000 distinct CDR3 sequences, approximately 20% seen once. Deletions cut 3 bases from V and 0 bases from J, with 21 bases between. CDR3 length: 18 residues. Germline CDR1 and CDR2: SGHDT and YYEEEE. This clonotype originated in a male donor with ankylosing spondylitis. The chain is built from TRBV5-6 and TRBJ1-2; perhaps TRBD1 as D (6 bases). Source material: blood, either unsorted or a sorted T cell fraction (not recorded which). The CDR3 DNA reads TGTGCCAGCAGCTGGGGACGAGTCCGGACAGCAACTAACTATGGCTACACCTTC. Protein: CASSWGRVRTATNYGYTF.